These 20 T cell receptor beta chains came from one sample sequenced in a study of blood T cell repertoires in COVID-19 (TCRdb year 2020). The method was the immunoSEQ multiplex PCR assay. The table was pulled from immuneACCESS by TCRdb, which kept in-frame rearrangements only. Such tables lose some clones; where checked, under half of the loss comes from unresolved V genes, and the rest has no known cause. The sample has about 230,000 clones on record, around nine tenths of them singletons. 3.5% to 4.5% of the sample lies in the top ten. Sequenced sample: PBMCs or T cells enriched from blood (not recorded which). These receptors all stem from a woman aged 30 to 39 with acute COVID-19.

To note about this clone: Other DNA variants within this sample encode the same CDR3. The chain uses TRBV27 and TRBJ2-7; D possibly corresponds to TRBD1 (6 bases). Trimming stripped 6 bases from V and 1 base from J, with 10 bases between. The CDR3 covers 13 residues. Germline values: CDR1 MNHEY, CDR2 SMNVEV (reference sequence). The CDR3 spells CASRIGGSYEQYF. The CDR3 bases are TGTGCCAGCAGGATAGGGGGATCCTACGAGCAGTACTTC.

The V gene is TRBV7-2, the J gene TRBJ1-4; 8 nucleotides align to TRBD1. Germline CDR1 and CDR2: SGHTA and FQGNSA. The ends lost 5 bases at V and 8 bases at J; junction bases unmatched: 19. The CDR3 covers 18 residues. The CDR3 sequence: CASSQRTARTGRWEKLFF. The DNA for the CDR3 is TGTGCCAGCAGCCAACGTACCGCCCGGACAGGGCGATGGGAAAAACTGTTTTTT.

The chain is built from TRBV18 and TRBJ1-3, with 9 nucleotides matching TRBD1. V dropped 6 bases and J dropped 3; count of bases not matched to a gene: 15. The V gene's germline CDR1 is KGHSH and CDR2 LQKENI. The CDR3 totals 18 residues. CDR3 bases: TGTGCCAGCTCCGACCAAGGAGACAGGGGGACCCTTGGAAACACCATATATTTT. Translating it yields CASSDQGDRGTLGNTIYF.

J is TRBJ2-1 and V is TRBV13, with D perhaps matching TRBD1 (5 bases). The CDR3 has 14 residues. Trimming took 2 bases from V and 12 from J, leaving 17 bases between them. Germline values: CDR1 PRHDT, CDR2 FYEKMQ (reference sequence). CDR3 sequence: CASSLTIQARRQFF. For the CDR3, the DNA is TGTGCCAGCAGCTTAACTATACAGGCCCGCCGGCAGTTCTTC. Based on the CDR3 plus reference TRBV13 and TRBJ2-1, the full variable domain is AAGVIQSPRHLIKEKRETATLKCYPIPRHDTVYWYQQGPGQDPQFLISFYEKMQSDKGSIPDRFSAQQFSDYHSELNMSSLELGDSALYFCASSLTIQARRQFFGPGTRLTVL.

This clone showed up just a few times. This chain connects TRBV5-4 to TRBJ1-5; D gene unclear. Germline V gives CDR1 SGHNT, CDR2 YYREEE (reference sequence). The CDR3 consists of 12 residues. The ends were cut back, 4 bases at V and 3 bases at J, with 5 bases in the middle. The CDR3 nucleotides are TGTGCCAGCAGCCTAGACAATCAGCCCCAGCATTTT. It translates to CASSLDNQPQHF.

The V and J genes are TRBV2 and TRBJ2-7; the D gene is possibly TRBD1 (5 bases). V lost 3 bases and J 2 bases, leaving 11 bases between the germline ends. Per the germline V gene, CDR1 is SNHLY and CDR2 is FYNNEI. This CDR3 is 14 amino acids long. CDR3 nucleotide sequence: TGTGCCAGCAGTGACAGGGCAGACACCTACGAGCAGTACTTC. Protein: CASSDRADTYEQYF.

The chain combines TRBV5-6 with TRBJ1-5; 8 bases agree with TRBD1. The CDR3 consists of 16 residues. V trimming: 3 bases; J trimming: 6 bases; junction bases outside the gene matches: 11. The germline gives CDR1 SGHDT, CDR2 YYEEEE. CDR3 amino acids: CASSWGPGQGVQPQHF. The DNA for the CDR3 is TGTGCCAGCAGCTGGGGGCCCGGACAGGGCGTTCAGCCCCAGCATTTT.

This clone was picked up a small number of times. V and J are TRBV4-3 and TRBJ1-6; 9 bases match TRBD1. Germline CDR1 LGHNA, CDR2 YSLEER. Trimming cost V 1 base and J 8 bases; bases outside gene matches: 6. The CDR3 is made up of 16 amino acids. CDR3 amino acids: CASSQVAWTGDSPLHF. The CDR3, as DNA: TGCGCCAGCAGCCAAGTCGCCTGGACAGGGGATTCACCCCTCCACTTT.

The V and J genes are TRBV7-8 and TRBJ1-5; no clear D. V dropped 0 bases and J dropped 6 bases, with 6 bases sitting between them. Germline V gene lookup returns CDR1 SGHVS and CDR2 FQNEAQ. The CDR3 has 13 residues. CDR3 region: CASSLATSQPQHF. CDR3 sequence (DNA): TGTGCCAGCAGCTTAGCCACTTCTCAGCCCCAGCATTTT.

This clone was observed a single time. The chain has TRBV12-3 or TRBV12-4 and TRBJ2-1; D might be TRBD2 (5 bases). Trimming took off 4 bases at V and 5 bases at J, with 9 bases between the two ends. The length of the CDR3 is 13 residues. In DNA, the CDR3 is TGTGCCAGCAGTTGGGTTAGCGACAATGAGCAGTTCTTC. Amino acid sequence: CASSWVSDNEQFF.

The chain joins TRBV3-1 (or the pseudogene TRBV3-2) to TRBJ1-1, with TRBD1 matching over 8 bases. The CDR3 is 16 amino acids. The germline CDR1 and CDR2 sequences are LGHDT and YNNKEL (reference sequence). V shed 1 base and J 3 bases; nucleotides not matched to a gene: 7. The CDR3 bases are TGTGCCAGCAGCCAAGCAGGGGGCAGGGGAGACACTGAAGCTTTCTTT. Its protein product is CASSQAGGRGDTEAFF.

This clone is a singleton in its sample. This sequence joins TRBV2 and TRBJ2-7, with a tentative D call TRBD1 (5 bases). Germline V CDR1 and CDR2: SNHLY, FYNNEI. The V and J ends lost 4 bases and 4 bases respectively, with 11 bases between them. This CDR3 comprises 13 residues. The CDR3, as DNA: TGTGCCAGCAGTGTCCACAGGAGTTACGAGCAGTACTTC. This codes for CASSVHRSYEQYF.

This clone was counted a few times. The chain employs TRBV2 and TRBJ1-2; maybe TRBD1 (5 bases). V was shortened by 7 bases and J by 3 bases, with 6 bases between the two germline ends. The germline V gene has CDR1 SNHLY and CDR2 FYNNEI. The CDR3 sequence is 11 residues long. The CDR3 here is CASNRYYGYTF. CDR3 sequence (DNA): TGTGCCAGCAACAGGTACTATGGCTACACCTTC.

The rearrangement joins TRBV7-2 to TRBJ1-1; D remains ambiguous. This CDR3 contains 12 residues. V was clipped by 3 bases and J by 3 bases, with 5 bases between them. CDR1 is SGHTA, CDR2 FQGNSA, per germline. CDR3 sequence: CASSFGDTEAFF. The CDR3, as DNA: TGTGCCAGCAGCTTCGGGGACACTGAAGCTTTCTTT.

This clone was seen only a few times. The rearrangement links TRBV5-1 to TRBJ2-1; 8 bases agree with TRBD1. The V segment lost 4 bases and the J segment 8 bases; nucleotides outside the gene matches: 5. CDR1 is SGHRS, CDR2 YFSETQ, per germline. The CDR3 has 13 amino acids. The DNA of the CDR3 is TGCGCCAGCAGCCGGGCAGGGGGCTATGAGCAGTTCTTC. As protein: CASSRAGGYEQFF.

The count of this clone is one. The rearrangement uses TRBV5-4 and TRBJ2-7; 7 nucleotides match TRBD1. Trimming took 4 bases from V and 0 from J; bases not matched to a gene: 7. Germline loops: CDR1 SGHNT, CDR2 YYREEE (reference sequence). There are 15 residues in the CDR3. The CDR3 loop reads CASSDQRGLSYEQYF. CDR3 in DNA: TGTGCCAGCAGCGATCAGAGGGGGCTCTCCTACGAGCAGTACTTC.

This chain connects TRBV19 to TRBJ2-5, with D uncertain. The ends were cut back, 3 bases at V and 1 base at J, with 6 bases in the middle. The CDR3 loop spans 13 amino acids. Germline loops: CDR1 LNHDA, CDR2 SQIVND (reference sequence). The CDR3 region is CASSMVSQETQYF. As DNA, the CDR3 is TGTGCCAGTAGTATGGTCAGCCAAGAGACCCAGTACTTC.

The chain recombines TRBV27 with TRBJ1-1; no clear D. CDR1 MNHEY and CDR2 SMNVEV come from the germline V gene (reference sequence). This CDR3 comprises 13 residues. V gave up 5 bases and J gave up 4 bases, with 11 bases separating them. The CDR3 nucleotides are TGTGCCAGCAGTCTTATGAGTGCCACTGAAGCTTTCTTT. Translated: CASSLMSATEAFF.

Here the CDR3 reads CASSPPWIGETQYF. DNA for the CDR3: TGTGCCAGCTCACCACCGTGGATCGGGGAGACCCAGTACTTC. The chain is built from TRBV18 and TRBJ2-5; D is uncertain. The V end was cut by 0 bases, the J end by 5 bases, with 10 bases between. The CDR3 is 14 amino acids. CDR1 and CDR2 (germline): KGHSH, LQKENI.

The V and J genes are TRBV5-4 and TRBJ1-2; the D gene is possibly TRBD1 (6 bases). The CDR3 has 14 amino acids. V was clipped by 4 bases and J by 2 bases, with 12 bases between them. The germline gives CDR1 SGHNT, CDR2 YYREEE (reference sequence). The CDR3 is CASSIDRTNYGYTF. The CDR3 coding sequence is TGTGCCAGCAGCATTGACAGGACCAACTATGGCTACACCTTC.